The present T cell receptor beta chain was sequenced within a study of blood T cell repertoires in COVID-19. Study context: Acute-phase and convalescent COVID-19 samples originated in the United States, Italy and Spain.

Methods used by the authors: Estimated nucleated cell counts came from reference gene primer amplification. Clones were read by immunoSEQ multiplex PCR, and TCRdb kept only the in-frame ones, dropping some. V and J calls and clone size are given by that table; D and trimming were obtained from the DNA. The repertoire holds about 150,000 clones, with 80% to 90% as singletons. Trimming pared 6 bases from V and 7 bases from J, leaving 15 bases between. Germline V gives CDR1 SNHLY, CDR2 FYNNEI. The length of the CDR3 is 13 residues. V is TRBV2 and J is TRBJ1-1, with D hard to call. This receptor was identified in a man aged 60-69 years with active or convalescent COVID-19. The source material was peripheral blood. CDR3 in DNA: TGTGCCAGCAGCTATGAAGGCGGAGATGAAGCTTTCTTT. It translates to CASSYEGGDEAFF.